This record concerns one T cell receptor beta chain sequence. Antigen unknown. Unstimulated Tregs (CD4+CD25+CD127-) and CD4+CD25- non-Tregs were sorted from PBMCs. Regulatory T cells were sorted from thawed PBMCs rested overnight at 37°C with 200 to 250 IU/ml IL-2. Trimming at V came to 7 bases and at J to 14 bases, leaving 15 bases not matched to a gene. CDR3 length: 14 residues. CDR1 and CDR2 from the germline V gene are KGHSH and LQKENI. The assay was immunoSEQ multiplex PCR, and TCRdb's table has in-frame clones only and misses some. The table shows 14,000 to 15,000 clones, with 80% occurring only once. The source of the sample is a study of Tregs in tolerant kidney transplant recipients. Study-level points and caveats: No direct test of biological reproducibility was done here. The small number of patients limits these findings pending further validation.

This TCR came from a human donor who received a combined kidney and bone marrow transplant. V and J are TRBV18 and TRBJ2-5; 11 bases agree with TRBD2. The source was Tregs from blood, collected before the transplant. The CDR3 DNA reads as TGTGCCAGCTTCCAACAATCCCAACTAGCGGGAGTTTACTTC. Its translation: CASFQQSQLAGVYF.